Below, 15 T cell receptor beta chains from the same sample are listed, as sequenced in a study of shared clonotypes between healthy human individuals. Data came from immunoSEQ multiplex PCR; TCRdb stores just in-frame clones and leaves some out. The data contain hundreds of thousands of clones, around 77% of them seen just once; the ten biggest clones take up 9.5% to 15%. Sequenced sample: PBMCs. The receptor source for this set is a woman aged 35 to 49 in good health. Some clones in this sample may be carry-over from other donors' samples.

As for this clone: This likely traces to a read error, being one base from a far larger clone. V gene TRBV5-1 combines with J gene TRBJ2-2; D may be TRBD2 (5 bases). The CDR3 has 14 residues. The germline V gene encodes CDR1 SGHRS and CDR2 YFSETQ. The CDR3 DNA reads as TGCGCCAGCAGCGCCCGACCGAACACCGGGGAGCTGTCTTTT. Protein: CASSARPNTGELSF.

This clone was observed many times. The sample carries other DNA sequences with the same CDR3. The gene calls are TRBV2 and TRBJ1-2; D is undetermined. V was trimmed by 2 bases and J by 8 bases, leaving 12 bases between them. The CDR3 loop spans 13 amino acids. Germline V gene data show CDR1 as SNHLY and CDR2 as FYNNEI. The CDR3 DNA sequence: TGTGCCAGCAGTGAATCAGGCTATGACGGCTACACCTTC. Encoded protein: CASSESGYDGYTF.

The chain recombines TRBV29-1 with TRBJ2-5; D may match TRBD1 or TRBD2 (6 bases each). V gave up 3 bases and J gave up 5 bases, with 16 bases separating them. The CDR3 is 14 residues long. Germline V gene lookup returns CDR1 SQVTM and CDR2 ANQGSEA. CDR3 in DNA: TGCAGCGTTGAGGGTGTGGGGGGCCGGGAGACCCAGTACTTC. As protein: CSVEGVGGRETQYF.

The rearrangement links TRBV5-1 to TRBJ2-1; TRBD2 matches at 10 bases. Per germline, CDR1 SGHRS and CDR2 YFSETQ. Trimming at V came to 1 base and at J to 11 bases, leaving 15 bases not matched to a gene. The CDR3 length is 17 residues. CDR3 coding DNA: TGCGCCAGCAGCTTGTTGCCGGGACTAGCGAAAGCCGGCAAGCAGTTCTTC. Translating gives CASSLLPGLAKAGKQFF.

This clone came up a few times. The chain combines TRBV28 with TRBJ2-5; D may match TRBD1 or TRBD2 (6 bases each). The V gene's germline CDR1 is MDHEN and CDR2 SYDVKM. Trimming took off 6 bases at V and 5 bases at J, with 13 bases between the two ends. The CDR3 contains 13 residues. CDR3 nucleotides: TGTGCCAGCAGATCTCGAGGGGGGGAGACCCAGTACTTC. It specifies CASRSRGGETQYF.

V and J are TRBV30 and TRBJ1-3; 11 bases map to TRBD1. CDR1 and CDR2 from the germline V gene are GTSNPN and SVGIG (reference sequence). V shed 2 bases and J 1 base; nucleotides not matched to a gene: 13. The CDR3 loop spans 19 amino acids. The CDR3 bases are TGTGCCTGGAGTTCCAGGACAGGGGGCTGGGGAAGATCTGGAAACACCATATATTTT. This gives the protein CAWSSRTGGWGRSGNTIYF. The variable domain in full, with the rest retrieved from reference TRBV30 and TRBJ1-3, is SQTIHQWPATLVQPVGSPLSLECTVEGTSNPNLYWYRQAAGRGLQLLFYSVGIGQISSEVPQNLSASRPQDRQFILSSKKLLLSDSGFYLCAWSSRTGGWGRSGNTIYFGEGSWLTVV.

J is TRBJ1-4 and V is TRBV2, with unresolved D. Trimming removed 6 bases from V and 5 bases from J, with 16 bases in between. The CDR3 loop spans 15 amino acids. Germline lookup yields CDR1 SNHLY and CDR2 FYNNEI. Here the CDR3 reads CASSPRARPNEKLFF. The DNA for the CDR3 is TGTGCCAGCAGCCCCCGGGCCAGGCCGAATGAAAAACTGTTTTTT.

This clone was seen a single time. The chain combines TRBV5-6 with TRBJ2-7; weak D call: TRBD1 (6 bases). V was trimmed by 0 bases and J by 6 bases, leaving 16 bases between them. CDR1 is SGHDT, CDR2 YYEEEE, per germline. The CDR3 length is 15 residues. In DNA, the CDR3 is TGTGCCAGCAGCTTGGTCTTGGGGGCGTCGACCGAGCAGTACTTC. Translated, it gives CASSLVLGASTEQYF. The full variable domain, its missing parts supplied by reference TRBV5-6 and TRBJ2-7, is DAGVTQSPTHLIKTRGQQVTLRCSPKSGHDTVSWYQQALGQGPQFIFQYYEEEERQRGNFPDRFSGHQFPNYSSELNVNALLLGDSALYLCASSLVLGASTEQYFGPGTRLTVT.

This clone was counted a few times. The chain recombines TRBV30 with TRBJ1-1; 8 bases are a match to TRBD1. The CDR3 spans 13 residues. The junction had 2 bases not matched to a gene; V was cut back by 5 bases and J by 0 bases. Germline lookup yields CDR1 GTSNPN and CDR2 SVGIG (reference sequence). The DNA of the CDR3 is TGTGCCTGGGGGGACAGGATGAACACTGAAGCTTTCTTT. Its protein product is CAWGDRMNTEAFF.

As regards this clone: This likely traces to a read error, being one base from a far larger clone. Additional DNA sequences in this sample encode the identical CDR3. The J gene is TRBJ1-1, the V gene TRBV29-1, with TRBD1 as a possible D gene (6 bases). Germline loops: CDR1 SQVTM, CDR2 ANQGSEA. The CDR3 runs to 13 residues. The ends were cut back, 5 bases at V and 7 bases at J, with 17 bases in the middle. DNA of the CDR3: TGCAGCGTTAACGAACAGGGAGTCGGTGAAGCTTTCTTT. Amino acids: CSVNEQGVGEAFF.

The DNA for the CDR3 is TGCGCCAGCAGCTTGGACGCGGGAGGGGAAACAGATACGCAGTATTTT. Residues: CASSLDAGGETDTQYF. The chain combines TRBV5-1 with TRBJ2-3, with 9 bases aligning to TRBD2. The trim removed 0 bases at V and 3 bases at J, leaving 5 bases unmatched. Germline V gene sequence: CDR1 SGHRS, CDR2 YFSETQ. The CDR3 spans 16 residues.

In the case of this clone: This may come from a read error, since a much larger clone is one base off. Other DNA sequences in the same sample also yield this CDR3. This chain links TRBV28 with TRBJ2-1; TRBD2 matches at 9 bases. Germline V gene lookup returns CDR1 MDHEN and CDR2 SYDVKM. The CDR3 sequence is 15 residues long. V dropped 7 bases and J dropped 3; count of bases not matched to a gene: 7. The CDR3 nucleotides are TGTGCCAGCACTCCCAGCGGGGGGAACTACAATGAGCAGTTCTTC. Protein: CASTPSGGNYNEQFF.

This clone was counted between two and nine times. V is TRBV18 and J is TRBJ2-3; D is possibly TRBD1 (5 bases). Per germline, CDR1 KGHSH and CDR2 LQKENI. The CDR3 runs 14 residues. The germline V and J ends were trimmed by 3 bases and 2 bases, with 9 bases remaining between them. CDR3 sequence (DNA): TGTGCCAGCTCACCGGGCAGGGCCACAGATACGCAGTATTTT. Translating gives CASSPGRATDTQYF.

Turning to this clone: Compared with germline, one end of the junction differs, possibly owing to a read error. Distinct nucleotide sequences in the sample also encode this CDR3. V usage is TRBV2 and J usage is TRBJ2-5; D may be TRBD2 (5 bases). The CDR3 contains 14 residues. Germline loops: CDR1 SNHLY, CDR2 FYNNEI. In DNA, the CDR3 is TGTGCCAGCAGTGAATTGACTAACCAGGAGACCCAGTACTTC. This translates into CASSELTNQETQYF.

The chain's CDR3 is CASSSPQLGYEQYF. In DNA form, the CDR3 reads TGTGCCAGCAGCTCCCCGCAATTGGGGTACGAGCAGTACTTC. This rearrangement joins TRBV7-2 to TRBJ2-7; no clear D gene. CDR1 and CDR2 from the germline V gene are SGHTA and FQGNSA. This CDR3 contains 14 residues. Trimming shortened V by 4 bases and J by 4 bases, and 14 bases separated the two germline ends.